These T cell receptor beta chains were read from a single sample in a study of CD4 T cells in relation to SARS-CoV-2 and coronaviruses. The antigens of these receptors remain unknown. The assay was immunoSEQ multiplex PCR, and TCRdb's table has in-frame clones only and misses some. The sample records approximately 11,000 clones, about 68% being singletons. The specimen was CD4+ T cells from PBMCs, cultured in vitro. The receptors shown here come from a human donor in good health. CDR3s include the opening cysteine and the closing phenylalanine or tryptophan. Each record gives: V gene, clone size, J gene, D gene, CDR3 DNA, CDR3 protein. A D gene is named only where the DNA matches it firmly. For some rows the clone size is stated as once, few or many, or as a class when expanded; others skip it.

TRBV11-3	.	TRBJ2-2	.	TGTGCCAGCAGCTCAAGACTGTCCGGGGAGCTGTTTTTT	CASSSRLSGELFF
TRBV10-2	.	TRBJ1-2	.	TGCGCCAGCAGTGATGGGGCGGGGTACTATGGCTACACCTTC	CASSDGAGYYGYTF
TRBV5-8	.	TRBJ2-2	.	TGTGCCAGCAGCCGAACAGGGATGAACACCGGGGAGCTGTTTTTT	CASSRTGMNTGELFF
TRBV18	few	TRBJ2-2	TRBD1	TGTGCCAGCTCACCTCAGGGGGCGCTGGACACCGGGGAGCTGTTTTTT	CASSPQGALDTGELFF
TRBV2	.	TRBJ2-7	TRBD1	TGTGCCAGCAGTCTAGACAGGGTGATTTCCTACGAGCAGTACTTC	CASSLDRVISYEQYF
TRBV5-5	.	TRBJ2-5	.	TGTGCCAGCAGCTTGTCCGCTATGGCAGACCAAGAGACCCAGTACTTC	CASSLSAMADQETQYF
TRBV6-5	.	TRBJ2-5	.	TGTGCCAGCACCCTTTTCCAAGAGACCCAGTACTTC	CASTLFQETQYF
TRBV20-1	.	TRBJ1-1	.	TGCAGTGCTAGAAGGGAAAGGGAAGCTTTCTTT	CSARREREAFF
TRBV9	.	TRBJ2-3	TRBD2	TGTGCCAGCAGCTCCCAGACTAGCGGGCGTTTACAAGATACGCAGTATTTT	CASSSQTSGRLQDTQYF
TRBV4-1	.	TRBJ2-5	.	TGCGCCAGCAGCCAAGGGACATCGGAGACCCAGTACTTC	CASSQGTSETQYF